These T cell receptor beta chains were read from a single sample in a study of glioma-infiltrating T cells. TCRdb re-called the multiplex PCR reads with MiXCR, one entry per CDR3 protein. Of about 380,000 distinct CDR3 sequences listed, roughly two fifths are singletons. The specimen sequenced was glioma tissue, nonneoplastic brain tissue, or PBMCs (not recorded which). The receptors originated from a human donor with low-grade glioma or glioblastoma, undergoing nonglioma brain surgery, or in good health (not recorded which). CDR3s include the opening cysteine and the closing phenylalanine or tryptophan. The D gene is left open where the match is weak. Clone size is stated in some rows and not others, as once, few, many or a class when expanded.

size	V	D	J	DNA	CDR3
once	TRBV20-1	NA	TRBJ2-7	TGCAGTGCTAAAGGAGGACCCCAGGGGTGGTCCTACGAGCAGTACTTC	CSAKGGPQGWSYEQYF
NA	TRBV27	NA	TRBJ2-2	TGTGCCAGCAGTGCAGGGGCCGGGGAGCTGTTTTTT	CASSAGAGELFF
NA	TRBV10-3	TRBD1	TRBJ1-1	TGTGCCATCAGATCCGACAGGGGTATCGACACTGAAGCTTTCTTT	CAIRSDRGIDTEAFF
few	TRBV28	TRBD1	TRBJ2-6	TGTGCCAGCAGACGACAGGGGTCTGGGGCCAACGTCCTGACTTTC	CASRRQGSGANVLTF
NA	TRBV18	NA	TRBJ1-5	TGTGCCAGCTCACCACGGGCCTACCAGGGCAATCAGCCCCAGCATTTT	CASSPRAYQGNQPQHF
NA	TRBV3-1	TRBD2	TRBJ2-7	TGTGCCAGCACGACCCGGGGTTTCCGCGGGAGGGCATGGAACGAGCAGTACTTC	CASTTRGFRGRAWNEQYF
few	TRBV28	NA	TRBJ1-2	TGTGCCTGCATGGGCTTGTACAGGGCCGCTGGCTATGGCTACACCTTC	CACMGLYRAAGYGYTF
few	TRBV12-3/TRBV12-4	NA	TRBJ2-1	TGTGCCAGCAGTTTAAGACTAGGTCCAACCTCCTCCTACAATGAGCAGTTCTTC	CASSLRLGPTSSYNEQFF
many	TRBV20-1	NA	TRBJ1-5	TGCAGTGCTAGAGGGTTATATAGCAATCAGCCCCAGCATTTT	CSARGLYSNQPQHF
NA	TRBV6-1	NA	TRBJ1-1	TGTGCCAGCAGTCTACAGGGATCCACTAAAGCTTTCTTT	CASSLQGSTKAFF
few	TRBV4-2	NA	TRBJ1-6	TGTGCCAGCAGCCCCTCCCCGGCTCTAGGGTCACCCCTCCACTTT	CASSPSPALGSPLHF
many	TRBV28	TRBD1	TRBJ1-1	TGTGCCAGCAGGCCTGACAGGGGGAGCACTGAAGCTTTCTTT	CASRPDRGSTEAFF
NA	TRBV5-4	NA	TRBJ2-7	TGTGCCAGCAGCCTTTCCGACAGGTCCGACGAGCAGTACTTC	CASSLSDRSDEQYF
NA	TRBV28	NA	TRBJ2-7	TGTGCCAGCAGTTTTCGGGGGAGACAATATTACGAGCTGTACTTC	CASSFRGRQYYELYF
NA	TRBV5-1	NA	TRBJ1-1	TGCGCCAGCAGCTTGGTTGGCGGGGACCAGGGGACTGAAGCTTTCTTT	CASSLVGGDQGTEAFF
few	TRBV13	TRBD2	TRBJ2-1	TGTGCCAGCAGCTCTTCGGGACTAGGGACCAGCTCCTACAATGAGCAGTTCTTC	CASSSSGLGTSSYNEQFF
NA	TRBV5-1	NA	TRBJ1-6	TGCGCCAGCAGCTCCGGTCCCCTCGGATCACCCCTCCACTTT	CASSSGPLGSPLHF
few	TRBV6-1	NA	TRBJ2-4	TGTGCCAGCAGGCCACCGGCCAAAAACATTCAGTACTTC	CASRPPAKNIQYF
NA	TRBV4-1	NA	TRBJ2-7	TGCGCCAGCAGCCAAGACCGGGGGGCCACCAACTCCTACGAGCAGTACTTC	CASSQDRGATNSYEQYF
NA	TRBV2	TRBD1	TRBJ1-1	TGTGCCAGCAGTGGGCGGACAGGGGGCGCGTACTCGAACACTGAAGCTTTCTTT	CASSGRTGGAYSNTEAFF
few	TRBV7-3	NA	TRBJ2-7	TGTGCCAGCAGCTCCTCGGGGACAAGCGACGAGCAGTACTTC	CASSSSGTSDEQYF
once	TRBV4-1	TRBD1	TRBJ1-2	TGCGCCAGCAGCCAAACTACAGGGGGCTTTGGCTACACCTTC	CASSQTTGGFGYTF
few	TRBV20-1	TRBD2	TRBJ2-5	TGCAGTGCTAGAGATATAGCGGGAGCGCAAGAGACCCAGTACTTC	CSARDIAGAQETQYF
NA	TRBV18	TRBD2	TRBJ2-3	TGTGCCAGCTCACCTGCGTATAGCGGGACCCGGACAGATACGCAGTATTTT	CASSPAYSGTRTDTQYF
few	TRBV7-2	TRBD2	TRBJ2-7	TGTGCCAGCAGCTTAGGAAGAGCGGGAGGGCAAGGCGAGCAGTACTTC	CASSLGRAGGQGEQYF
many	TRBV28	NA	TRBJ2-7	TGTGCCAGCAGCTCTCGCCTCTCCTACGAGCAGTACTTC	CASSSRLSYEQYF
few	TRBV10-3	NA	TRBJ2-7	TGTGCCACCGGCAAGTGGGACGAGCAGTACTTC	CATGKWDEQYF
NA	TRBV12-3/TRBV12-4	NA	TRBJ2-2	TGTGCCAGCAGAAGACCGACCGGGGAGCTGTTTTTT	CASRRPTGELFF
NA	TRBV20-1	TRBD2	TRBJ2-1	TGCAGTCCTAGCGGACTTCCCGTGGGCTCCTACAATGAGCAGTTCTTC	CSPSGLPVGSYNEQFF
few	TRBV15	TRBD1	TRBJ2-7	TGTGCCACCCAGGGGGCTCATTACGAGCAGTACTTC	CATQGAHYEQYF
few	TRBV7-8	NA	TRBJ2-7	TGTGCCAGCAGCTTGGAAACAGGTCAGACCTACGAGCAGTACTTC	CASSLETGQTYEQYF
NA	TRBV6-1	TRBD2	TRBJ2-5	TGTGCCAGCAGACCGCAAAGCGGGAAGGTCAAAGAGACCCAGTACTTC	CASRPQSGKVKETQYF
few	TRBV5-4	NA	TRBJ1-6	TGTGCCAGCAGATCTGATCCACCTTCACCCCTCCACTTT	CASRSDPPSPLHF
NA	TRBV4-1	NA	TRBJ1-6	TGCGCCAGCAGCCAAGGATGGGTAGGCTCACCCCTCCACTTT	CASSQGWVGSPLHF
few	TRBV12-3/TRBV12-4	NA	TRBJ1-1	TGTGCCAGCACCGCGGGGCGGCCTCTGGCTTTCTTT	CASTAGRPLAFF
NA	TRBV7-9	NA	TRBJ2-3	TGTGCCAGCAGGGGAACCCAGGGGTCAGCAGATACGCAGTATTTT	CASRGTQGSADTQYF
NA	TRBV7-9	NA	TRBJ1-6	TGTGCCAGCAGCCCCGGCTACCAGGGAACCCTCCACTTT	CASSPGYQGTLHF
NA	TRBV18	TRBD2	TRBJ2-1	TGTGCCAGCTCATCTCTAGCGGGAGGATCTTGGGGTGAGCAGTTCTTC	CASSSLAGGSWGEQFF
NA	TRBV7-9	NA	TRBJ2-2	TGTGCCAGCAGCTTCCCCCTGGGTCCCGGGGAGCTGTTTTTT	CASSFPLGPGELFF
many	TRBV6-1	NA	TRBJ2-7	TGTGCCAGCAGTCCCCGACAGGGCGGGATCAAGCAGTACTTC	CASSPRQGGIKQYF
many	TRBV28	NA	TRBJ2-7	TGTGCCAGCAGCCGTAGCGGATACGAGCAGTACTTC	CASSRSGYEQYF
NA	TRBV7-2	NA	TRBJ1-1	TGTGCCAGCAGCCCCCGGCTGAACGCTGAAGCTTTCTTT	CASSPRLNAEAFF
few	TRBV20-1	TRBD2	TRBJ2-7	TGCAGTGTCGAGAGGACTAGCGGGACGGTCGAGCAGTACTTC	CSVERTSGTVEQYF
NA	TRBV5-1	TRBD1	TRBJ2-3	TGCGCCAGCAGCTTGGGCCTCAGGGGGCGACTTAGCACAGATACGCAGTATTTT	CASSLGLRGRLSTDTQYF
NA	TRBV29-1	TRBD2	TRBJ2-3	TGCAGCGTGGGACTAGCGGGAGTCGGAGATACGCAGTATTTT	CSVGLAGVGDTQYF
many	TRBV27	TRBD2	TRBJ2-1	TGTGCCAGCAGCTTGGCCGGACTAGCTGGCTCCTACAATGAGCAGTTCTTC	CASSLAGLAGSYNEQFF
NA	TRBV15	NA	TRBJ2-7	TGTGCCACCAGCCCCCCGGGTAGCCGGAGAGGGTCCTACGAGCAGTACTTC	CATSPPGSRRGSYEQYF
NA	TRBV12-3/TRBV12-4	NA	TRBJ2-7	TGTGCCAGCAGTTCCCAGGGGCGAGAGCAGTACTTC	CASSSQGREQYF
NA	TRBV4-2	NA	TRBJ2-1	TGTGCCAGCAGCTTTGGGGGACCCGACGGGAATGAGCAGTTCTTC	CASSFGGPDGNEQFF
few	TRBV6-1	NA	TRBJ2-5	TGTGCCACCGCTTGGAGGGGAGGCCAAGAGACCCAGTACTTC	CATAWRGGQETQYF
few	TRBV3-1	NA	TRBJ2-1	TGTGCCAGCAGCCAAGAAATGCAGGGTAAAAATGAGCAGTTCTTC	CASSQEMQGKNEQFF
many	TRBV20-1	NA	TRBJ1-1	TGCAGTGCTAGGGGGGCGACTGAAGCTTTCTTT	CSARGATEAFF